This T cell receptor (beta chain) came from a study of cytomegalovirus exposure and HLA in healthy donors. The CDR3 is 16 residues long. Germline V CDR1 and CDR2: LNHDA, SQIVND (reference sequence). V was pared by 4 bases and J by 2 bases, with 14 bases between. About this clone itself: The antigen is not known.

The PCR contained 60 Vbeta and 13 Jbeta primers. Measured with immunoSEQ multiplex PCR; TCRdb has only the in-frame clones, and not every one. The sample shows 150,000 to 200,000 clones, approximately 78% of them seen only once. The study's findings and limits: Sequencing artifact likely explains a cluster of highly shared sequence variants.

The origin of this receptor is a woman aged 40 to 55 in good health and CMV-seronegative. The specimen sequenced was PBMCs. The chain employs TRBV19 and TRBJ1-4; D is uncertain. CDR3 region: CASSTSGRATNEKLFF. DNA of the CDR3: TGTGCCAGTAGTACCTCCGGGAGGGCGACTAATGAAAAACTGTTTTTT.